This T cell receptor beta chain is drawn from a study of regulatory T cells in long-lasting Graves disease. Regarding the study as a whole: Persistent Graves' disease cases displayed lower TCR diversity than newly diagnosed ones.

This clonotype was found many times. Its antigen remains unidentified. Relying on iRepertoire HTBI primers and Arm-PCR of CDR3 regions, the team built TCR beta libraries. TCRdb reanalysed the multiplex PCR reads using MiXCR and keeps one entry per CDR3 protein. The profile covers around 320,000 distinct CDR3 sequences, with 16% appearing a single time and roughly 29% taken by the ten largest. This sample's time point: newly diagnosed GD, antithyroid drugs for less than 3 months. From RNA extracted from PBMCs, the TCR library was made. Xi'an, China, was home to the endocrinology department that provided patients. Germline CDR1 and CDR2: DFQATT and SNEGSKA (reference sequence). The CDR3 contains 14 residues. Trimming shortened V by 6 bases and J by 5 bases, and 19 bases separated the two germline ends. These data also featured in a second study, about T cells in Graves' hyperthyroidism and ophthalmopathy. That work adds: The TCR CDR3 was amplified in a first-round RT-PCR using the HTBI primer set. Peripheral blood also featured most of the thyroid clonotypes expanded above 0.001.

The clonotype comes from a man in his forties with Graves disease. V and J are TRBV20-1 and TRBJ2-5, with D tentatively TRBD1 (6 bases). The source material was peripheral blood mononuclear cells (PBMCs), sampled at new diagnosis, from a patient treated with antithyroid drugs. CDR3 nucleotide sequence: TGCAGTGCAACTCTTACAGGGATCCCGGAGACCCAGTACTTC. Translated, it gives CSATLTGIPETQYF.